Following are 12 T cell receptor beta chains from one sample sequenced in a study of blood T cell repertoires in COVID-19. The method was immunoSEQ multiplex PCR; TCRdb's version includes in-frame clones alone and lacks a portion of them. The table records about 360,000 clones, approximately 86% of them present only once. The sample taken for sequencing was peripheral blood. The receptors here all came from a human donor in a cohort sampled during active COVID-19.

The J gene is TRBJ1-1, the V gene TRBV5-6, with D perhaps TRBD1 (6 bases). Germline V gives CDR1 SGHDT, CDR2 YYEEEE. V lost 6 bases, J lost 5 bases, and 14 bases lay in between. This CDR3 region has 13 residues. The CDR3 sequence: CASTEGGGTEAFF. CDR3 coding DNA: TGTGCCAGCACCGAGGGGGGAGGGACTGAAGCTTTCTTT.

The chain is built from TRBV13 and TRBJ2-3; 13 positions agree with TRBD2. The CDR3 totals 16 residues. Trimming took 5 bases from V and 4 from J; bases not matched to a gene: 6. The germline V gene encodes CDR1 PRHDT and CDR2 FYEKMQ (reference sequence). CDR3 sequence reads: CASSTRTSGGPDTQYF. CDR3 coding DNA: TGTGCCAGCAGCACTCGGACTAGCGGGGGTCCAGATACGCAGTATTTT.

This clone was recorded only once. The chain carries TRBV7-3 and TRBJ2-5, with 7 bases aligning to TRBD1. Germline V gene data show CDR1 as SGHTA and CDR2 as FQGTGA. There are 14 residues in the CDR3. V was clipped by 5 bases and J by 3 bases; unmatched bases: 6. CDR3 DNA sequence: TGTGCCAGCAGCCAAAACAGGGGAGAAGAGACCCAGTACTTC. The encoded protein is CASSQNRGEETQYF.

On this clone: The sample contains more than one DNA sequence encoding this CDR3. The chain has TRBV18 and TRBJ1-1; 11 positions match TRBD1. Germline V CDR1 and CDR2: KGHSH, LQKENI. V gave up 3 bases and J gave up 5 bases; unmatched junction bases: 2. The CDR3 spans 14 residues. The CDR3 here is CASSPGTGGTEAFF. The CDR3 DNA reads as TGTGCCAGCTCACCCGGGACAGGGGGAACTGAAGCTTTCTTT.

This sequence joins TRBV5-4 and TRBJ2-2; 12 bases match TRBD2. Trimming removed 1 base from V and 7 bases from J; junction bases left unmatched: 11. Germline-derived CDR1 and CDR2 are SGHNT and YYREEE (reference sequence). The CDR3 covers 18 residues. Written as DNA, the CDR3 is TGTGCCAGCAGCTTGAGGGTCCGGACTAGCGGGAACGGCGGGGAGCTGTTTTTT. Its translation: CASSLRVRTSGNGGELFF. Drawing the rest from reference TRBV5-4 and TRBJ2-2, the complete variable domain is ETGVTQSPTHLIKTRGQQVTLRCSSQSGHNTVSWYQQALGQGPQFIFQYYREEENGRGNFPPRFSGLQFPNYSSELNVNALELDDSALYLCASSLRVRTSGNGGELFFGEGSRLTVL.

This chain uses TRBV2 with TRBJ2-7; TRBD1 aligns across 9 bases. CDR3 length: 13 amino acids. Germline V lookup: CDR1 SNHLY, CDR2 FYNNEI. J lost 6 bases, V lost 6 bases, and 6 bases had no gene match. This CDR3 is CASRQGAPSEQYF. CDR3 bases: TGTGCCAGCAGACAGGGGGCCCCCAGCGAGCAGTACTTC.

The chain joins TRBV4-1 to TRBJ2-7; TRBD1 matches at 7 bases. Germline-derived CDR1 and CDR2 are MGHRA and YSYEKL. The CDR3 loop spans 15 amino acids. V lost 0 bases, J lost 7 bases, and 9 bases stayed unmatched. The CDR3 region is CASSQEVEPRGEQYF. The CDR3 nucleotides read TGCGCCAGCAGCCAAGAGGTGGAGCCCAGGGGGGAGCAGTACTTC.

V usage is TRBV2 and J usage is TRBJ2-1; 8 nucleotides align to TRBD2. Germline lookup yields CDR1 SNHLY and CDR2 FYNNEI. The CDR3 length is 17 residues. V lost 2 bases and J lost 4; bases outside the gene matches: 10. The CDR3 nucleotides are TGTGCCAGCAGTGAACCCCCTGGGCTAGCGGGTTACAATGAGCAGTTCTTC. Translated, it gives CASSEPPGLAGYNEQFF.

As for this clone: The germline gene is not matched at one end of the junction; a read error may be the cause. The gene calls are TRBV5-1 and TRBJ2-7; no reliable D call. The germline CDR1 and CDR2 sequences are SGHRS and YFSETQ. CDR3 length equals 14 residues. CDR3 region: CASSLEGPRSLGHF. CDR3 DNA: TGCGCCAGCAGCTTGGAAGGTCCTAGGTCCTTAGGCCACTTC.

The V gene is TRBV6-1, the J gene TRBJ1-4; D is ambiguous. The CDR3 consists of 16 residues. Germline CDR1 is MNHNS and CDR2 is SASEGT. Trimming left V 0 bases short and J 0 bases short, with 8 bases between. CDR3 loop: CASSEALATTNEKLFF. For the CDR3, the DNA is TGTGCCAGCAGTGAAGCGCTGGCAACAACTAATGAAAAACTGTTTTTT.

In this sample, this clone turned up a few times. The rearrangement joins TRBV6-5 to TRBJ2-7; 8 bases map to TRBD2. Germline V gives CDR1 MNHEY, CDR2 SVGAGI. J was trimmed by 2 bases and V by 0 bases; bases with no gene match: 3. The CDR3 has 15 amino acids. DNA of the CDR3: TGTGCCAGCAGTTACTCAACTAGCGGCCCCTACGAGCAGTACTTC. As protein: CASSYSTSGPYEQYF.

The chain is built from TRBV27 and TRBJ1-1; D may be TRBD1 (5 bases). The V gene's germline CDR1 is MNHEY and CDR2 SMNVEV (reference sequence). Trimming pared 3 bases from V and 1 base from J, leaving 12 bases between. This CDR3 comprises 15 residues. CDR3 DNA sequence: TGTGCCAGCAGTTTCGGGCGGGGGGAGAACACTGAAGCTTTCTTT. This codes for CASSFGRGENTEAFF.